This record covers a single T cell receptor (beta chain). Antigen specificity is unknown. The authors loaded 150 to 250 ng DNA, roughly 27,000 T cell genomes, into sorted-subset replicate PCRs. The table came from immunoSEQ multiplex PCR; TCRdb's copy has only in-frame clones and leaves some out. This table holds approximately 2.4 million clones, approximately 94% found once. V dropped 4 bases and J dropped 7 bases, with 10 bases sitting between them. Germline CDR1 reads MNHEY; CDR2 reads SVGAGI. The CDR3 is made up of 12 amino acids. This sample is part of a study of shared clonotypes between healthy human individuals. Turning to the study itself: Three men and a couple of women, aged 18 to 49, were donors. Findings of the study overall: There were few donors, and this limited the genetic and exposure-history diversity represented.

This clonotype was obtained from a man younger than 35 in good health. The chain carries TRBV6-5 and TRBJ1-2; unclear D gene. What was sequenced was naive CD4+ T cells sorted from blood. The subset was: CD45RA+ positively selected. CDR3 in DNA: TGTGCCAGCAGTTCCTCCCTAGGTGGCTACACCTTC. This codes for CASSSSLGGYTF.